These 15 T cell receptor beta chains were all obtained from the same sample, sequenced in a study of blood T cell repertoires in COVID-19. The repertoire was sequenced with immunoSEQ multiplex PCR; TCRdb's copy has only in-frame clones and lacks some. The repertoire holds 150,000 to 200,000 clones, with approximately 86% as singletons. The sequencing input was peripheral blood. The receptors shown here come from a woman of 80 years or more in a cohort sampled during active or convalescent COVID-19.

This sequence joins TRBV10-2 and TRBJ1-1, with a weak D call TRBD1 (5 bases). Trimming pared 7 bases from V and 1 base from J, leaving 19 bases between. Germline loops: CDR1 WSHSY, CDR2 SAAADI. The CDR3 covers 16 residues. CDR3 region: CASILEDDSKNTEAFF. In DNA, the CDR3 is TGCGCCAGCATCCTTGAAGATGACAGCAAGAACACTGAAGCTTTCTTT.

J is TRBJ2-7 and V is TRBV28; the D gene is possibly TRBD1 (6 bases). The CDR3 loop spans 14 amino acids. Germline values: CDR1 MDHEN, CDR2 SYDVKM. V was shortened by 2 bases and J by 5 bases, with 13 bases between the two germline ends. The CDR3 protein is CASSLQGTRNEQYF. CDR3 coding DNA: TGTGCCAGCAGTTTACAGGGGACAAGAAACGAGCAGTACTTC.

The sample holds a few counts of this clone. The chain links TRBV4-2 to TRBJ1-1; D is ambiguous. V was pared by 1 base and J by 4 bases, with 10 bases between. Germline assignment: CDR1 LGHNA and CDR2 YNFKEQ. The CDR3 length is 14 residues. The CDR3 sequence is CASSQVTEITEAFF. CDR3 DNA: TGTGCCAGCAGCCAAGTCACGGAGATCACTGAAGCTTTCTTT.

The chain links TRBV5-1 to TRBJ1-1; TRBD1 matches 7 bases. CDR3 length: 15 amino acids. J was trimmed by 1 base and V by 4 bases; bases with no gene match: 7. Per germline, CDR1 SGHRS and CDR2 YFSETQ. The CDR3 here is CASSLRTGPNTEAFF. In DNA form, the CDR3 reads TGCGCCAGCAGCCTACGGACAGGTCCGAACACTGAAGCTTTCTTT.

The chain has TRBV5-1 and TRBJ2-7, with D possibly matching TRBD2 (6 bases). From germline, CDR1 is SGHRS and CDR2 YFSETQ. Deletions cut 0 bases from V and 4 bases from J, with 14 bases between. The CDR3 runs 15 residues. CDR3 DNA sequence: TGCGCCAGCAGCTTGGATGGGGGAGGCCTGTACGAGCAGTACGTC. Residues: CASSLDGGGLYEQYV.

V and J are TRBV19 and TRBJ2-1; tentatively, D is TRBD1 (6 bases). This CDR3 is 15 amino acids long. In germline, CDR1 is LNHDA, CDR2 SQIVND (reference sequence). Trimming cost V 5 bases and J 2 bases, with 13 bases left between them. In nucleotides, the CDR3 is TGTGCCAGTAGTTCCGGCAGGGGCGCCTACAATGAGCAGTTCTTC. It yields the protein CASSSGRGAYNEQFF.

The rearrangement links TRBV27 to TRBJ1-6; D not resolved. Germline assignment: CDR1 MNHEY and CDR2 SMNVEV (reference sequence). Between the trimmed V and J ends, which lost 3 bases and 7 bases, there was a span of 10 bases. The CDR3 sequence is 14 residues long. The CDR3 is CASSFSQANSPLHF. For the CDR3, the DNA is TGTGCCAGCAGTTTTTCCCAGGCAAATTCACCCCTCCACTTT.

This clone was found once. The V call is TRBV6-5, the J call TRBJ2-1; TRBD1 matches 8 bases. After removal of 7 bases from V and 7 bases from J, the junction contained 12 bases not matched to a gene. Germline V gives CDR1 MNHEY, CDR2 SVGAGI. The CDR3 has 15 residues. CDR3 loop: CASTPGQAGTNEQFF. Written as DNA, the CDR3 is TGTGCCAGCACCCCGGGACAGGCTGGGACAAATGAGCAGTTCTTC.

The chain has TRBV29-1 and TRBJ1-3; the match to TRBD1 covers 9 bases. After removal of 5 bases from V and 3 bases from J, the junction contained 8 bases not matched to a gene. This CDR3 region has 15 residues. Looked up from germline, CDR1 is SQVTM and CDR2 is ANQGSEA. CDR3 nucleotide sequence: TGCAGCGTTACCCGGGACAGGGTTTATGGAAACACCATATATTTT. Its translation is CSVTRDRVYGNTIYF.

This chain links TRBV7-2 with TRBJ1-3; 8 nucleotides align to TRBD1. The CDR3 consists of 18 residues. Germline V gene lookup returns CDR1 SGHTA and CDR2 FQGNSA. V was pared by 3 bases and J by 2 bases, with 12 bases of the junction left unmatched. The CDR3 is CASSFRQGSRDTGNTIYF. The CDR3, as DNA: TGTGCCAGCAGCTTTCGACAGGGGAGTCGGGACACTGGAAACACCATATATTTT.

The chain recombines TRBV10-3 with TRBJ2-1, with 10 bases fitting TRBD1. This CDR3 is 14 amino acids long. Germline V lookup: CDR1 ENHRY, CDR2 SYGVKD. V was pared by 11 bases and J by 1 base, with 5 bases of the junction left unmatched. For the CDR3, the DNA is TGTGCCGCCTCGGGACAGGGGTCCTACAATGAGCAGTTCTTC. This gives the protein CAASGQGSYNEQFF.

CDR3 coding DNA: TGTGCCAGCAGCTCCGGACAGTGGAGCACTGAAGCTTTCTTT. This codes for CASSSGQWSTEAFF. The rearrangement joins TRBV7-9 to TRBJ1-1; TRBD1 might be the D (6 bases). This CDR3 is 14 amino acids long. CDR1 SEHNR and CDR2 FQNEAQ come from the germline V gene (reference sequence). V lost 4 bases and J lost 4, with 13 bases in between.

The gene calls are TRBV5-1 and TRBJ1-4; 10 bases agree with TRBD1. The CDR3 consists of 14 residues. Per the germline V gene, CDR1 is SGHRS and CDR2 is YFSETQ. Trimming cost V 4 bases and J 7 bases; bases outside gene matches: 4. The CDR3 nucleotides read TGCGCCAGCAGCACCGGGGACAGGGGTGAAAAACTGTTTTTT. This sequence encodes CASSTGDRGEKLFF.

This clone was detected once. CDR3 region: CATSDFKDTQYF. The CDR3 DNA is TGTGCCACCAGTGATTTTAAAGATACGCAGTATTTT. The V and J genes are TRBV24-1 and TRBJ2-3; D gene ambiguous. Germline V gene lookup returns CDR1 KGHDR and CDR2 SFDVKD. Trimming removed 1 base at V and 5 bases at J, with 3 bases between. The CDR3 has 12 amino acids.

The chain couples TRBV19 to TRBJ2-7, with 10 positions matching TRBD1. Per the germline V gene, CDR1 is LNHDA and CDR2 is SQIVND (reference sequence). The length of the CDR3 is 15 residues. With V trimmed by 6 bases and J by 6 bases, 11 bases remained unmatched. This CDR3 reads CASRSVGTGVSEQYF. In DNA form, the CDR3 reads TGTGCCAGTAGGTCAGTTGGGACAGGGGTCAGCGAGCAGTACTTC.